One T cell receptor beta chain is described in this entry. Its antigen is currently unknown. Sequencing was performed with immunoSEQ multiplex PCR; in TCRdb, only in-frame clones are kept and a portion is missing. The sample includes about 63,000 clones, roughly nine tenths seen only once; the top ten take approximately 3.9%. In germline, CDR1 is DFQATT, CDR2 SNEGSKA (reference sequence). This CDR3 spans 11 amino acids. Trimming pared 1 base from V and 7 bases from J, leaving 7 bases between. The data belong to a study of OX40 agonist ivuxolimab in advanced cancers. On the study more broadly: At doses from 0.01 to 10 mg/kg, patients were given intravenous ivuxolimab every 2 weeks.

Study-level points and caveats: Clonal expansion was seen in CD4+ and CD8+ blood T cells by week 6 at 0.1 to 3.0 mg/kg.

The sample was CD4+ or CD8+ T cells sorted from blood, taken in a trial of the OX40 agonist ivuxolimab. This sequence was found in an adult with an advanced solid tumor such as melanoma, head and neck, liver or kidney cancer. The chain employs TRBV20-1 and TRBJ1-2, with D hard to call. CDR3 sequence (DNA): TGCAGTGCTAGAGGGTGGGGTGGCTACACCTTC. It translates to CSARGWGGYTF.